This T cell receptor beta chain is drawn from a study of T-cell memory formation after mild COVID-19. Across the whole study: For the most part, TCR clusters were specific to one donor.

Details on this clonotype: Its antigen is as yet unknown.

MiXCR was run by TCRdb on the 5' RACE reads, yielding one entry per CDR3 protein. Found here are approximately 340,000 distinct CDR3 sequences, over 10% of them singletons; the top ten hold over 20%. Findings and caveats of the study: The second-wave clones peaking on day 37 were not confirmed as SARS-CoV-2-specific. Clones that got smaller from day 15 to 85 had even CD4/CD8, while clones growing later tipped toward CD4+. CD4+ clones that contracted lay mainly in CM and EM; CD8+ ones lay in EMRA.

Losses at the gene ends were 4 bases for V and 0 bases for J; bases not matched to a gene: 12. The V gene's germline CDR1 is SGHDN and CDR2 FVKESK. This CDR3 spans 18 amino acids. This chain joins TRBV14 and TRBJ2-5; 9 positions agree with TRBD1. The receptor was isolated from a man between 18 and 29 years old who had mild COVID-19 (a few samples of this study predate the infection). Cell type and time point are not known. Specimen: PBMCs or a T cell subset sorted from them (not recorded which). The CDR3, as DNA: TGTGCCAGCAGCCCCCACCGGCGGGACAGGGCGTACCAAGAGACCCAGTACTTC. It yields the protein CASSPHRRDRAYQETQYF. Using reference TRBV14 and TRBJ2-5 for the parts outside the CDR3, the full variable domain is EAGVTQFPSHSVIEKGQTVTLRCDPISGHDNLYWYRRVMGKEIKFLLHFVKESKQDESGMPNNRFLAERTGGTYSTLKVQPAELEDSGVYFCASSPHRRDRAYQETQYFGPGTRLLVL.